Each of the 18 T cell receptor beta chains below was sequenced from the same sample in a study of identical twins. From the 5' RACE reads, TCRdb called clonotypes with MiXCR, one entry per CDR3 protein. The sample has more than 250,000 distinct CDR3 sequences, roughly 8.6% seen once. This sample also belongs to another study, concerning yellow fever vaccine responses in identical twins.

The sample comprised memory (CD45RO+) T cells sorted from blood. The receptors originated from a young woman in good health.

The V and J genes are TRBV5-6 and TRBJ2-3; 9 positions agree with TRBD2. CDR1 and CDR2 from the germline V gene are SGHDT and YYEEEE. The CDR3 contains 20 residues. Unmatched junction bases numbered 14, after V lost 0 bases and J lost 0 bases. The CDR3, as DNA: TGTGCCAGCAGCTTGGGGCCCGCGGGGGGGCCCCTCAGTAGCACAGATACGCAGTATTTT. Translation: CASSLGPAGGPLSSTDTQYF.

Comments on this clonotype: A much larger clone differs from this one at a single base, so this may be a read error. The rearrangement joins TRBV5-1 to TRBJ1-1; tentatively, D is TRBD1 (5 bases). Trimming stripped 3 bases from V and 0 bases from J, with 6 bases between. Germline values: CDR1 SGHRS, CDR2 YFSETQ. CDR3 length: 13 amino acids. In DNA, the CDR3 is TGCGCCAGCAGCTCAGGGATGAACACTGAAGCTTTCTTT. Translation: CASSSGMNTEAFF.

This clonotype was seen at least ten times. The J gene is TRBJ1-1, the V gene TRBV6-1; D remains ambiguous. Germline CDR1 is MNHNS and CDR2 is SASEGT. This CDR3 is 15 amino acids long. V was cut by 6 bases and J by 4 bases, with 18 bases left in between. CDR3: CASRPANLLGTEAFF. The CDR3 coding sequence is TGTGCCAGCAGACCAGCGAACCTGTTGGGCACTGAAGCTTTCTTT.

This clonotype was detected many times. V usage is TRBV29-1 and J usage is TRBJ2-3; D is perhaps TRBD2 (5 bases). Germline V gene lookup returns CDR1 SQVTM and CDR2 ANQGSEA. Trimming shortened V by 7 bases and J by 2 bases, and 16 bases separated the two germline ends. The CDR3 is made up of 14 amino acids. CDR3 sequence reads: CSAAGVGYTDTQYF. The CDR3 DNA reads TGCAGCGCTGCCGGGGTGGGTTACACAGATACGCAGTATTTT.

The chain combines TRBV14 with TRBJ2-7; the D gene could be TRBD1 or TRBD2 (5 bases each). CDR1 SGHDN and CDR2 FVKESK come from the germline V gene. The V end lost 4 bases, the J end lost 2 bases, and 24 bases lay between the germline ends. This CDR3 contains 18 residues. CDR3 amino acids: CASSLWGYRVVNPYEQYV. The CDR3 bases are TGTGCCAGCAGCCTTTGGGGGTACCGAGTAGTAAATCCCTACGAGCAGTACGTC.

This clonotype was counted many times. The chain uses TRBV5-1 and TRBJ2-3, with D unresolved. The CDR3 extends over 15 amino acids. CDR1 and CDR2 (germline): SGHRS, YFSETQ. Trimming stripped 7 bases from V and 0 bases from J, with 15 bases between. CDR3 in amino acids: CASYLLVGSTDTQYF. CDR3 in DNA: TGCGCCAGCTACCTCCTTGTCGGGAGCACAGATACGCAGTATTTT.

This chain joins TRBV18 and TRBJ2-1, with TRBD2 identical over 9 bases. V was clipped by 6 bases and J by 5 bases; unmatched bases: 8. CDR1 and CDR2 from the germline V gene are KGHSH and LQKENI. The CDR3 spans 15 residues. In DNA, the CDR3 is TGTGCCAGCTCCCCGCGGGGGGGCGGCCACAATGAGCAGTTCTTC. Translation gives CASSPRGGGHNEQFF.

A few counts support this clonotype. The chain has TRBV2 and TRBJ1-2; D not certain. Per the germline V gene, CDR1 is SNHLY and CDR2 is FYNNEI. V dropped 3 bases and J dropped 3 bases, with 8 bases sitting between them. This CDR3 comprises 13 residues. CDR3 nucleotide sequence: TGTGCCAGCAGTGACGGGTTGGACTATGGCTACACCTTC. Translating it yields CASSDGLDYGYTF.

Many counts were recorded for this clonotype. The CDR3 reads CASSFVAGSTDTQYF. The CDR3 DNA reads TGCGCCAGCAGCTTTGTTGCGGGATCCACAGATACGCAGTATTTT. The chain recombines TRBV5-1 with TRBJ2-3; the D gene is possibly TRBD2 (6 bases). The ends were cut back, 2 bases at V and 2 bases at J, with 12 bases in the middle. This CDR3 contains 15 residues. Per germline, CDR1 SGHRS and CDR2 YFSETQ.

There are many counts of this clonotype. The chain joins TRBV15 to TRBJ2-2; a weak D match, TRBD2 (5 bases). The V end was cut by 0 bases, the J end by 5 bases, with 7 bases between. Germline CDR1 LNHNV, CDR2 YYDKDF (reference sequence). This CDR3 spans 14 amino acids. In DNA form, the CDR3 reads TGTGCCACCAGCAGAGATGGGGAGACCGGGGAGCTGTTTTTT. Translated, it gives CATSRDGETGELFF.

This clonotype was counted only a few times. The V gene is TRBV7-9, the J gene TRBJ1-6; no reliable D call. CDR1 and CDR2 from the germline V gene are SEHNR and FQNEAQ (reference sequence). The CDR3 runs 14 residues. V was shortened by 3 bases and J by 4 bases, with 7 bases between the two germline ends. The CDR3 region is CASSLHSYNSPLHF. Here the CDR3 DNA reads TGTGCCAGCAGCTTGCACAGTTATAATTCACCCCTCCACTTT.

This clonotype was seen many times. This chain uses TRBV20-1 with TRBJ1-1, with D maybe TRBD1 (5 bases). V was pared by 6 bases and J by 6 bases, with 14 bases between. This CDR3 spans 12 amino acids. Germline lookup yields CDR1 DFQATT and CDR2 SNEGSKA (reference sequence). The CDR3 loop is CSAQRGGSEAFF. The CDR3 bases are TGCAGTGCGCAGAGGGGTGGATCTGAAGCTTTCTTT.

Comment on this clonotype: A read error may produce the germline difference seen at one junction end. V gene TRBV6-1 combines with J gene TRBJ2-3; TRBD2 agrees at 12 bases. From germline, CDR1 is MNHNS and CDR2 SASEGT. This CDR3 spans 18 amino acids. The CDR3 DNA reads TGTGCCATCAGTGAAGCCGGGACTAGCGGGCTGTCCACAGATACGCAGTATTTT. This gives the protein CAISEAGTSGLSTDTQYF.

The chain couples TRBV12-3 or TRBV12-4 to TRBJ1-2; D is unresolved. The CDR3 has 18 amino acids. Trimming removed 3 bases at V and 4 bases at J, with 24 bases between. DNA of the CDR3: TGTGCCAGCAGTTTTCTCGCAGGCTCTCTAGAAGGTATCTATGGCTACACCTTC. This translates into CASSFLAGSLEGIYGYTF.

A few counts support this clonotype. The CDR3 reads CASSSQRDRTGELFF. The CDR3 nucleotides are TGTGCCAGCAGTTCCCAGCGGGATCGGACCGGGGAGCTGTTTTTT. This rearrangement joins TRBV7-3 to TRBJ2-2; 7 nucleotides agree with TRBD2. V trimming: 6 bases; J trimming: 5 bases; junction bases outside the gene matches: 9. CDR3 size: 15 residues. Germline CDR1 is SGHTA and CDR2 is FQGTGA.

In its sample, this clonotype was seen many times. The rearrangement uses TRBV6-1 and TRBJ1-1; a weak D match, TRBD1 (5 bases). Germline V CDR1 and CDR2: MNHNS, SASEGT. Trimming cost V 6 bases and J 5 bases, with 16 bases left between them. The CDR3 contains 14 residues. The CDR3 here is CASRPGRDFTEAFF. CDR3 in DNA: TGTGCCAGCAGACCGGGCAGGGATTTTACTGAAGCTTTCTTT.

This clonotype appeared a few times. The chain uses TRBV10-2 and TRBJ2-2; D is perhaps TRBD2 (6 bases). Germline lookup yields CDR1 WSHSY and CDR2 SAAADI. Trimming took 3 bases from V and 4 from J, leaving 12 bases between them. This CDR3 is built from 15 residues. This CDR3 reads CASSDWQGLTGELFF. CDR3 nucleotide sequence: TGCGCCAGCAGTGATTGGCAGGGACTCACCGGGGAGCTGTTTTTT.

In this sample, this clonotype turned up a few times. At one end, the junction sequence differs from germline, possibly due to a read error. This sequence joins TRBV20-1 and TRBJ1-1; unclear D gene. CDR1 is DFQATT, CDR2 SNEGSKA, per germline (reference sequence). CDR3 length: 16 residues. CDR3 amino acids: CCARGVVPPGNTEAFF. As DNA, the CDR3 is TGCTGTGCTAGAGGAGTTGTACCTCCTGGGAACACTGAAGCTTTCTTT.